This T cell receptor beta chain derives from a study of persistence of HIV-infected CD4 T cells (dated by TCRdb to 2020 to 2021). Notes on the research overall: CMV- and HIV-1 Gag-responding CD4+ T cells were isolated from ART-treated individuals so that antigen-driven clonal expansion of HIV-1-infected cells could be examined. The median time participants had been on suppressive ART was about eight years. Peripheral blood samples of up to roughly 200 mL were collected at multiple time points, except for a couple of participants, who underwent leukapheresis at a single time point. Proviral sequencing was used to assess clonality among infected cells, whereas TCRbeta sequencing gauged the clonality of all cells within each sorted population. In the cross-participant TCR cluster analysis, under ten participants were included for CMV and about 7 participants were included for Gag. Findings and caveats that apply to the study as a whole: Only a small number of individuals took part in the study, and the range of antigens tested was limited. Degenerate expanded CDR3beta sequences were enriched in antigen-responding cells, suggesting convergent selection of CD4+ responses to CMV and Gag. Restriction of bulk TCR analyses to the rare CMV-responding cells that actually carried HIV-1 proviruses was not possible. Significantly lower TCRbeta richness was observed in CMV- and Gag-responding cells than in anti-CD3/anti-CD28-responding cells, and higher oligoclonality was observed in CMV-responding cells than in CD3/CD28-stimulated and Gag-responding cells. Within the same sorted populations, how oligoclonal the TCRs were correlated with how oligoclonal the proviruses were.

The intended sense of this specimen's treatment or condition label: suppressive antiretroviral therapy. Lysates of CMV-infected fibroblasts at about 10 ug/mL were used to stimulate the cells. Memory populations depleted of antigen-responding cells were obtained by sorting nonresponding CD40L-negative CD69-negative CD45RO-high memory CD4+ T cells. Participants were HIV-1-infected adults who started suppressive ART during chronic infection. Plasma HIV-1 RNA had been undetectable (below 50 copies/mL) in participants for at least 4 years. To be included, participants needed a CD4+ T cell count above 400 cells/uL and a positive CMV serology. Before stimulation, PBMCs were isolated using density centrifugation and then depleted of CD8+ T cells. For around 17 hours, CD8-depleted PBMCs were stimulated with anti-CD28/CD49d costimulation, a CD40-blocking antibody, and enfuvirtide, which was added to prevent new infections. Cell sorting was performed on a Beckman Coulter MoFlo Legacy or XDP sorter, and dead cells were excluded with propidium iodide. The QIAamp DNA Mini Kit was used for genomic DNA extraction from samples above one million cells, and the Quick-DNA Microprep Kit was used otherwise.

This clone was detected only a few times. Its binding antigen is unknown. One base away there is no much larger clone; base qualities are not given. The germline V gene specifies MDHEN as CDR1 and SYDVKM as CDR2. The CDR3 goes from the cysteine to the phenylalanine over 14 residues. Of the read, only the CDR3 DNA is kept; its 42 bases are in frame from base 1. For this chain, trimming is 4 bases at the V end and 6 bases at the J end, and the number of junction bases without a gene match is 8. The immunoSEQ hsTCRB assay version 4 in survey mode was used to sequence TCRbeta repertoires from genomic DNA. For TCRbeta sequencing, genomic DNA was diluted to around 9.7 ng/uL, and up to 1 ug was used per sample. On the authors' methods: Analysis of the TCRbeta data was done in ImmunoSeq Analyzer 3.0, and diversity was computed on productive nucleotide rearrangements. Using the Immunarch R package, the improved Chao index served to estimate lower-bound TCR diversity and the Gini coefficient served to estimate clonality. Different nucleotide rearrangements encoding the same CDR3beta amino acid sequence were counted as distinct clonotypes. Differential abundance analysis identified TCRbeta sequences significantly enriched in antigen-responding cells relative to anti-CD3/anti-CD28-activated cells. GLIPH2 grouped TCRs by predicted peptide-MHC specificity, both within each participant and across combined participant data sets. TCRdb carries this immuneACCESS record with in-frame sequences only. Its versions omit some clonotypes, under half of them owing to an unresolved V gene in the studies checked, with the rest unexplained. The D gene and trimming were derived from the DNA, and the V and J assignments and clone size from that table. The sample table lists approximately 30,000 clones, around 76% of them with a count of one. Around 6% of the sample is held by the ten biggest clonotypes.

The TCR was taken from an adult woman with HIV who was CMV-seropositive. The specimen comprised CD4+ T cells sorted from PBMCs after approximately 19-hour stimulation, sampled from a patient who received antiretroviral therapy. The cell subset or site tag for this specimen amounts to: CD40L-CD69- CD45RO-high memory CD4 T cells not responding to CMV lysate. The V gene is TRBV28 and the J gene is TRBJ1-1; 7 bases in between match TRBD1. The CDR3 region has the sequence CASSSPTGVSEAFF. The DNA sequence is TGTGCCAGCAGTTCTCCCACAGGGGTATCTGAAGCTTTCTTT.